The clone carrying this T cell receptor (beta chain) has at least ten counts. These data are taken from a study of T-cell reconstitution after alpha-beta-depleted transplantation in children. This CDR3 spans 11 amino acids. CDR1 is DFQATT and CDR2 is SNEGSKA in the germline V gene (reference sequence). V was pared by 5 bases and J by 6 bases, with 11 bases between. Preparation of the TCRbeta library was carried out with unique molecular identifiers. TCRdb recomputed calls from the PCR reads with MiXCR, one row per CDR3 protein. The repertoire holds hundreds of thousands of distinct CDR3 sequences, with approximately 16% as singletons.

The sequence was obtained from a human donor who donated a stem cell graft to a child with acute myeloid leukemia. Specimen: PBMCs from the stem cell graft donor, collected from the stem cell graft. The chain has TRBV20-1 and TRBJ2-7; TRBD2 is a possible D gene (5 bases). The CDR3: CSAWTASEQYF. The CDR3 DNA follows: TGCAGTGCTTGGACTGCGTCCGAGCAGTACTTC.